Each of the 21 T cell receptor beta chains below was sequenced from the same sample in a study of CD8+ T cells in alopecia areata. Treatment described: oral pan-JAK inhibitor, 5-10 mg twice daily. TCR sequencing used cDNA made by reverse transcription of extracted RNA. TCRdb's copy holds only in-frame clones and misses some; the assay was immunoSEQ multiplex PCR. Among 100,000 to 130,000 clones listed, less than 90% were seen once. The sequenced sample was CD8+ T cells sorted from blood, obtained at week 24, from a patient treated with tofacitinib. Receptors were obtained from a human donor with alopecia areata.

V is TRBV27 and J is TRBJ2-3; D call uncertain. This CDR3 is 13 amino acids long. Trimming removed 8 bases at V and 3 bases at J, with 12 bases between. Germline values: CDR1 MNHEY, CDR2 SMNVEV (reference sequence). The CDR3: CASGSLGTDTQYF. The CDR3 region has the DNA TGTGCCAGCGGCAGTCTGGGGACAGATACGCAGTATTTT.

The rearrangement joins TRBV30 to TRBJ2-7; D gene unclear. The V gene lost 0 bases and the J gene lost 0 bases, with 9 bases spanning the gap. This CDR3 is built from 14 residues. Germline V lookup: CDR1 GTSNPN, CDR2 SVGIG (reference sequence). The CDR3 sequence is CAWSVLGLSYEQYF. CDR3 DNA: TGTGCCTGGAGTGTACTGGGCCTCTCCTACGAGCAGTACTTC. Based on the CDR3 plus reference TRBV30 and TRBJ2-7, the full variable domain is SQTIHQWPATLVQPVGSPLSLECTVEGTSNPNLYWYRQAAGRGLQLLFYSVGIGQISSEVPQNLSASRPQDRQFILSSKKLLLSDSGFYLCAWSVLGLSYEQYFGPGTRLTVT.

The chain uses TRBV13 and TRBJ1-5; D uncertain. The CDR3 is 14 amino acids. Trimming left V 2 bases short and J 2 bases short, with 7 bases between. Germline CDR1 reads PRHDT; CDR2 reads FYEKMQ (reference sequence). Here the CDR3 reads CASSLHGGNQPQHF. Written as DNA, the CDR3 is TGTGCCAGCAGCTTACACGGCGGCAATCAGCCCCAGCATTTT.

This chain links TRBV7-8 with TRBJ2-5, with 12 nucleotides matching TRBD2. Unmatched junction bases numbered 5, after V lost 1 base and J lost 5 bases. In germline, CDR1 is SGHVS, CDR2 FQNEAQ. This CDR3 has 16 amino acids. The CDR3, as DNA: TGTGCCAGCAGCTTAGGATCTAGCGGGGGGGTGGAGACCCAGTACTTC. Translated: CASSLGSSGGVETQYF.

The V and J genes are TRBV7-9 and TRBJ2-3, with D perhaps matching TRBD2 (6 bases). This CDR3 is built from 14 residues. Germline V gene lookup returns CDR1 SEHNR and CDR2 FQNEAQ (reference sequence). V was cut by 4 bases and J by 3 bases, with 11 bases left in between. CDR3 in amino acids: CASSSWTMTDTQYF. The CDR3, as DNA: TGTGCCAGCAGCTCATGGACTATGACAGATACGCAGTATTTT.

V usage is TRBV13 and J usage is TRBJ1-1; D is ambiguous. Germline V gives CDR1 PRHDT, CDR2 FYEKMQ (reference sequence). Trimming left V 2 bases short and J 5 bases short, with 3 bases between. This CDR3 region has 11 residues. The DNA of the CDR3 is TGTGCCAGCAGCTTAAAGACTGAAGCTTTCTTT. Residues: CASSLKTEAFF.

The chain carries TRBV7-8 and TRBJ2-1; D gene uncertain. There are 15 residues in the CDR3. Germline CDR1 is SGHVS and CDR2 is FQNEAQ. The V end was cut by 5 bases, the J end by 4 bases, with 15 bases between. The CDR3 DNA reads as TGTGCCAGCAGCCATGGACCCCCCCAGTACAATGAGCAGTTCTTC. This gives the protein CASSHGPPQYNEQFF.

The chain uses TRBV19 and TRBJ2-3, with a possible D match to TRBD2 (6 bases). Trimming cost V 9 bases and J 0 bases, with 13 bases left between them. Germline V gene lookup returns CDR1 LNHDA and CDR2 SQIVND (reference sequence). CDR3 length: 14 residues. CDR3 bases: TGTGCCAGCTCTCCGGGACTCAGCACAGATACGCAGTATTTT. It translates to CASSPGLSTDTQYF. The full variable domain, rest sourced from reference TRBV19 and TRBJ2-3, is DGGITQSPKYLFRKEGQNVTLSCEQNLNHDAMYWYRQDPGQGLRLIYYSQIVNDFQKGDIAEGYSVSREKKESFPLTVTSAQKNPTAFYLCASSPGLSTDTQYFGPGTRLTVL.

The chain is built from TRBV7-2 and TRBJ2-1; D is tentatively TRBD1 or TRBD2 (5 bases each). From germline, CDR1 is SGHTA and CDR2 FQGNSA. Between the trimmed V and J ends, which lost 4 bases and 3 bases, there was a span of 19 bases. The CDR3 runs to 17 residues. CDR3 residues: CASSSRGLRTLYNEQFF. The CDR3 DNA sequence: TGTGCCAGCAGCTCCCGGGGCCTGAGGACTCTCTACAATGAGCAGTTCTTC.

This chain joins TRBV29-1 and TRBJ2-7; 11 positions agree with TRBD2. V was clipped by 6 bases and J by 5 bases; unmatched bases: 9. Germline values: CDR1 SQVTM, CDR2 ANQGSEA. The CDR3 contains 14 residues. The CDR3 DNA follows: TGCAGCGTGGGTAGCGGGGGGGCTAGCGACGAGCAGTACTTC. Protein product: CSVGSGGASDEQYF.

The rearrangement links TRBV6-5 to TRBJ2-3, with 7 nucleotides matching TRBD2. V lost 2 bases, J lost 1 base, and 0 bases stayed unmatched. Germline loops: CDR1 MNHEY, CDR2 SVGAGI. This CDR3 comprises 14 residues. This chain's CDR3 is CASSYGRGTDTQYF. CDR3 bases: TGTGCCAGCAGTTACGGGAGGGGCACAGATACGCAGTATTTT.

This clone came up once. The chain recombines TRBV4-1 with TRBJ1-1, with no clear D. Germline V gene data show CDR1 as MGHRA and CDR2 as YSYEKL. The CDR3 runs to 14 residues. V was shortened by 0 bases and J by 5 bases, with 10 bases between the two germline ends. CDR3 nucleotides: TGCGCCAGCAGCCAAGACGGAGGGCAGACTGAAGCTTTCTTT. Translated, it gives CASSQDGGQTEAFF.

The rearrangement links TRBV6-5 to TRBJ2-5; D call uncertain. CDR3 length: 13 residues. Germline CDR1 reads MNHEY; CDR2 reads SVGAGI. The ends were cut back, 3 bases at V and 1 base at J, with 6 bases in the middle. CDR3 protein: CASSYGSQETQYF. CDR3 in DNA: TGTGCCAGCAGTTATGGATCCCAAGAGACCCAGTACTTC.

The chain is built from TRBV4-1 and TRBJ2-5; 9 positions agree with TRBD2. The trim removed 1 base at V and 3 bases at J, leaving 3 bases unmatched. The CDR3 contains 15 residues. Looked up from germline, CDR1 is MGHRA and CDR2 is YSYEKL. The CDR3 DNA reads TGCGCCAGCAGCCAAGGCGGGGGGGCAGAAGAGACCCAGTACTTC. Its protein is CASSQGGGAEETQYF.

This rearrangement joins TRBV29-1 to TRBJ2-6; D might be TRBD1 (6 bases). The CDR3 loop spans 16 amino acids. Looked up from germline, CDR1 is SQVTM and CDR2 is ANQGSEA. Trimming left V 5 bases short and J 2 bases short, with 16 bases between. For the CDR3, the DNA is TGCAGCGTTCAGGCCGGGACAATGACTGGGGCCAACGTCCTGACTTTC. This encodes CSVQAGTMTGANVLTF. Full variable domain (outside the CDR3, taken from reference TRBV29-1 and TRBJ2-6): SAVISQKPSRDICQRGTSLTIQCQVDSQVTMMFWYRQQPGQSLTLIATANQGSEATYESGFVIDKFPISRPNLTFSTLTVSNMSPEDSSIYLCSVQAGTMTGANVLTFGAGSRLTVL.

The genes are TRBV15 and TRBJ1-4; D might be TRBD1 (6 bases). V was cut by 0 bases and J by 7 bases, with 18 bases left in between. This CDR3 has 17 amino acids. Germline V gene sequence: CDR1 LNHNV, CDR2 YYDKDF (reference sequence). CDR3 protein: CATSRDGAGAEFEKLFF. The CDR3 DNA is TGTGCCACCAGCAGAGATGGTGCGGGGGCAGAGTTTGAAAAACTGTTTTTT.

This chain connects TRBV4-1 to TRBJ2-2, with D uncertain. The germline V gene encodes CDR1 MGHRA and CDR2 YSYEKL. The CDR3 extends over 13 amino acids. Trimming took off 11 bases at V and 3 bases at J, with 13 bases between the two ends. The CDR3 DNA reads TGCGCCGTCAAGGACCGCTACACCGGGGAGCTGTTTTTT. The encoded protein is CAVKDRYTGELFF.

This chain links TRBV29-1 with TRBJ2-7; D is ambiguous. Germline-derived CDR1 and CDR2 are SQVTM and ANQGSEA. This CDR3 contains 11 residues. Deletions cut 6 bases from V and 3 bases from J, with 9 bases between. The DNA for the CDR3 is TGCAGCGTCACCATCGACTACGAGCAGTACTTC. Its protein is CSVTIDYEQYF.

The V gene is TRBV30, the J gene TRBJ1-1, with D possibly being TRBD1 (5 bases). Deletions cut 0 bases from V and 0 bases from J, with 11 bases between. The CDR3 contains 15 residues. CDR1 and CDR2 (germline): GTSNPN, SVGIG (reference sequence). Here the CDR3 DNA reads TGTGCCTGGAGTGTATTTGAGGGGTTGAACACTGAAGCTTTCTTT. Encoded protein: CAWSVFEGLNTEAFF.

V usage is TRBV18 and J usage is TRBJ2-1; D ambiguous. The CDR3 runs 14 residues. Trimming removed 3 bases at V and 10 bases at J, with 16 bases between. Germline assignment: CDR1 KGHSH and CDR2 LQKENI. Here the CDR3 reads CASSPPVGPIEQFF. The CDR3 nucleotides read TGTGCCAGCTCACCTCCGGTCGGCCCCATAGAGCAGTTCTTC.

The V and J genes are TRBV29-1 and TRBJ2-1; TRBD1 agrees at 8 bases. The CDR3 covers 14 residues. V lost 6 bases to trimming and J lost 7 bases; unmatched junction nucleotides: 11. The germline gives CDR1 SQVTM, CDR2 ANQGSEA. The CDR3 region has the DNA TGCAGCGTCCTGACAGGGGCCCCTTGGAATGAGCAGTTCTTC. Translated, it gives CSVLTGAPWNEQFF.